Here is one T cell receptor beta chain with its context. The antigen is not known. The primer mix had 60 V beta and 13 J beta primers. Data came from immunoSEQ multiplex PCR; TCRdb stores just in-frame clones and leaves some out. The sample lists about 38,000 clones, about 80% occurring once. These data come from a study of glioma-infiltrating T cells after dendritic cell vaccination. Study-wide results and limits: The cohort had few patients with full blood and tumor sets.

The CDR3 loop spans 16 amino acids. With 6 bases removed from V and 6 bases from J, the gap between germline ends came to 21 bases. The germline CDR1 and CDR2 sequences are LNHDA and SQIVND (reference sequence). Source: blood, taken before dendritic cell vaccination. This sequence was found in a human donor with glioblastoma. The J gene is TRBJ2-1, the V gene TRBV19; TRBD2 might be the D (6 bases). CDR3 nucleotide sequence: TGTGCCAGTAGCTCTCCCAGGGAGGAAAGGGGCAATGAGCAGTTCTTC. It is translated as CASSSPREERGNEQFF.